The clone carrying this T cell receptor beta chain was picked up a small number of times. These data belong to a study of blood T cell repertoires in COVID-19. Study-wide background: T cells, B-cell-depleted T cells, or PBMCs supplied cDNA or gDNA.

Sequencing was performed with immunoSEQ multiplex PCR; in TCRdb, only in-frame clones are kept and a portion is missing. The sample yields 80,000 to 100,000 clones, 90% seen once. The receptor's source is a man between 60 and 75 years old with acute or convalescent COVID-19. Material for sequencing was peripheral blood.

CDR3 sequence reads: CASSQDQSGWGGNQPQHF. The DNA of the CDR3 is TGTGCCAGCAGCCAAGATCAATCAGGGTGGGGCGGCAATCAGCCCCAGCATTTT. The genes are TRBV4-2 and TRBJ1-5; a weak D match, TRBD1 (5 bases). CDR1 and CDR2 (germline): LGHNA, YNFKEQ. V shed 0 bases and J shed 2 bases, with 17 bases lying between them. CDR3 length equals 18 residues.